The rows below give T cell receptor beta chains drawn from one sample of a study of a mutant IDH1 vaccine in newly diagnosed glioma. Which antigens these TCRs recognize remains unknown. This table comes from immunoSEQ multiplex PCR, and its TCRdb copy is limited to in-frame clones, with some not included. The table records over 45,000 clones, 84% of them present only once. This specimen consisted of PBMCs, obtained from a glioma patient whose treatment included an IDH1 peptide vaccine. The receptor set was obtained from a woman between 45 and 65 years old with glioma. The CDR3 runs from the conserved cysteine through the conserved F or W. A D gene is named only where the DNA matches it firmly. Some rows have no size entry. The others give once, few or many, or a class for an expanded clone.

V	size	J	D	CDR3	DNA
TRBV7-2	-	TRBJ1-2	-	CASSPPGSWYGYTF	TGTGCCAGCAGCCCCCCAGGGAGTTGGTATGGCTACACCTTC
TRBV27	-	TRBJ1-1	-	CASSGLLNTEAFF	TGTGCCTCATCGGGATTGCTAAACACTGAAGCTTTCTTT
TRBV6-5	-	TRBJ2-1	-	CASSYSAGLYNEQFF	TGTGCCAGCAGTTACTCTGCGGGGCTATACAATGAGCAGTTCTTC
TRBV7-2	-	TRBJ2-3	-	CASSLKATTSTDTQYF	TGTGCCAGCAGCTTAAAGGCGACCACTAGCACAGATACGCAGTATTTT
TRBV7-8	-	TRBJ1-1	-	CASSLLDSQNTEAFF	TGTGCCAGCAGCCTCTTAGACAGTCAGAACACTGAAGCTTTCTTT
TRBV27	-	TRBJ1-2	-	CASSHSGAFYGYTF	TGTGCCAGCAGCCACTCCGGGGCCTTCTATGGCTACACCTTC
TRBV2	-	TRBJ2-5	TRBD2	CASSEARRGGETQYF	TGTGCCAGCAGTGAAGCGCGTCGCGGGGGGGAGACCCAGTACTTC
TRBV28	-	TRBJ1-5	-	CASSLSWQSNQPQHF	TGTGCCAGCAGTTTAAGTTGGCAGAGCAATCAGCCCCAGCATTTT
TRBV19	-	TRBJ1-4	-	CASSIGGKREKLFF	TGTGCCAGTAGTATAGGGGGAAAGCGTGAAAAACTGTTTTTT
TRBV5-1	-	TRBJ2-3	-	CASGSGGSGDTQYF	TGCGCCAGCGGGTCGGGGGGCTCCGGAGATACGCAGTATTTT
TRBV30	once	TRBJ1-6	-	CAWSPSDRLDNSPLHF	TGTGCCTGGAGTCCCTCGGACCGGCTAGATAATTCACCCCTCCACTTT
TRBV5-1	once	TRBJ2-5	-	CASTTERGETQYF	TGCGCCAGCACCACTGAGAGGGGAGAGACCCAGTACTTC
TRBV7-2	-	TRBJ1-6	TRBD1	CASSEQGWGNSPLHF	TGTGCCAGCAGCGAACAGGGGTGGGGGAATTCACCCCTCCACTTT
TRBV4-2	-	TRBJ2-7	TRBD1	CASSQGAGTGVAYEQYF	TGTGCCAGCAGCCAAGGGGCCGGGACAGGGGTTGCCTACGAGCAGTACTTC
TRBV10-3	-	TRBJ1-1	-	CAISVVLNDEAFF	TGTGCCATCAGTGTGGTTTTGAACGATGAAGCTTTCTTT
TRBV29-1	-	TRBJ1-2	-	CSVKGGNYGYTF	TGCAGCGTTAAGGGGGGCAACTATGGCTACACCTTC
TRBV29-1	few	TRBJ1-5	-	CSVSEASGNQPQHF	TGCAGCGTTTCGGAGGCGTCGGGCAATCAGCCCCAGCATTTT
TRBV7-2	once	TRBJ2-7	TRBD2	CASSLQGGPPYEQYF	TGTGCCAGCAGCTTACAGGGAGGGCCTCCCTACGAGCAGTACTTC
TRBV2	-	TRBJ1-4	-	CASRQTGRQEKLFF	TGTGCCAGCAGGCAAACAGGGAGACAGGAAAAACTGTTTTTT
TRBV2	-	TRBJ1-2	-	CASSMGFPGGYTF	TGTGCCAGCAGTATGGGGTTCCCGGGAGGCTACACCTTC
TRBV11-3	-	TRBJ1-4	-	CASSNTRATNEKLFF	TGTGCCAGCAGCAACACAAGAGCAACTAATGAAAAACTGTTTTTT
TRBV11-2	-	TRBJ2-5	-	CASSFPPGVKETQYF	TGTGCCAGCAGCTTCCCCCCGGGGGTAAAAGAGACCCAGTACTTC
TRBV27	-	TRBJ1-1	-	CASSLFGAEAFF	TGTGCCAGCAGTTTATTCGGGGCGGAAGCTTTCTTT
TRBV18	-	TRBJ1-4	-	CASSPRPDYAGNEKLFF	TGTGCCAGCTCACCTCGCCCGGACTATGCGGGGAATGAAAAACTGTTTTTT
TRBV30	-	TRBJ1-2	-	CAWTGGGYGYTF	TGTGCCTGGACAGGCGGAGGTTATGGCTACACCTTC
TRBV7-3	-	TRBJ1-6	-	CASSSGLKGQSYNSPLHF	TGTGCCAGCAGCTCGGGACTCAAAGGGCAGTCCTATAATTCACCCCTCCACTTT
TRBV4-1	-	TRBJ2-7	TRBD2	CASSQQVASGGLYEQYF	TGCGCCAGCAGCCAGCAGGTGGCTAGCGGGGGTCTATACGAGCAGTACTTC
TRBV18	-	TRBJ1-3	-	CASSPPGRSSGNTIYF	TGTGCCAGCTCGCCACCGGGACGGAGCTCTGGAAACACCATATATTTT
TRBV5-5	-	TRBJ2-7	-	CASSLVQGNSYEQYF	TGTGCCAGCAGCTTGGTACAGGGCAACTCCTACGAGCAGTACTTC
TRBV5-4	once	TRBJ1-2	TRBD1	CASSLYLSGTAYGYTF	TGTGCCAGCAGCTTGTACCTTTCCGGGACAGCTTATGGCTACACCTTC
TRBV5-1	-	TRBJ1-5	TRBD1	CASSVGQGNQPQHF	TGCGCCAGCAGCGTGGGACAGGGAAACCAGCCCCAGCATTTT
TRBV6-5	-	TRBJ1-1	-	CASSYSYSGNTEAFF	TGTGCCAGCAGTTACTCGTATTCAGGGAACACTGAAGCTTTCTTT
TRBV19	once	TRBJ1-1	TRBD1	CASSPDRGRTEAFF	TGTGCCAGTAGCCCGGACAGGGGGAGAACTGAAGCTTTCTTT
TRBV6-5	-	TRBJ2-7	-	CASSYGQRYEQYF	TGTGCCAGCAGTTACGGGCAGCGTTACGAGCAGTACTTC
TRBV19	-	TRBJ2-3	-	CASSPRDGYTDTQYF	TGTGCCAGTAGTCCGCGGGACGGATACACAGATACGCAGTATTTT
TRBV14	few	TRBJ2-7	-	CASSRQGGIYEQYF	TGTGCCAGCAGCCGACAGGGAGGGATCTACGAGCAGTACTTC
TRBV7-3	few	TRBJ2-7	-	CASRSPDGTAESEQYF	TGTGCCAGCAGGTCCCCTGATGGGACGGCGGAAAGCGAGCAGTACTTC
TRBV6-1	-	TRBJ1-6	-	CASSEKENSPLHF	TGTGCCAGCAGTGAGAAAGAGAATTCACCCCTCCACTTT
TRBV7-3	-	TRBJ2-3	-	CASSFEAEDTQYF	TGTGCCAGCAGCTTTGAAGCGGAAGATACGCAGTATTTT
TRBV19	few	TRBJ1-5	-	CASRWDRNSNQPQHF	TGTGCCAGTCGCTGGGACCGAAATAGCAATCAGCCCCAGCATTTT
TRBV5-6	-	TRBJ2-7	-	CASSRIDRDSYEQYF	TGTGCCAGCAGCCGTATCGACAGAGATTCCTACGAGCAGTACTTC
TRBV9	-	TRBJ2-4	-	CASSVDDRSKNIQYF	TGTGCCAGCAGCGTTGACGACAGGTCCAAAAACATTCAGTACTTC